The clone carrying this T cell receptor beta chain was seen at least ten times. Antigen specificity is unknown. This sample stems from a study of T cells in Graves' hyperthyroidism and ophthalmopathy. Study-level points and caveats: Most expanded thyroid clonotypes above 0.001 also appeared in blood. Ophthalmopathy was distinguished from stable hyperthyroidism by 13 V-J signatures.

Patients showing uncontrolled infection, other autoimmune disease, pregnancy or lactation were ineligible. Clinical symptoms, serum thyroxine and TRAb, thyroid ultrasound and orbital computed tomography were used for the diagnoses. TCR beta CDR3 region amplification was performed from RNA transcripts. First-round RT-PCR with HTBI primers amplified the TCR CDR3 region. Via MiXCR, TCRdb re-called the multiplex PCR reads, giving one row per CDR3 protein. The sample lists 650,000 to 850,000 distinct CDR3 sequences; 15% to 20% were seen once. Germline CDR1 and CDR2: LGHDT and YNNKEL (reference sequence). CDR3 size: 14 residues. The V gene end was trimmed by 1 base and the J gene end by 11 bases; junction bases not matched to a gene: 4.

The chain uses TRBV3-1 and TRBJ1-6; 8 nucleotides align to TRBD1. The origin of this receptor is a woman between 45 and 60 years old with Graves' hyperthyroidism that later progressed to Graves' ophthalmopathy. What was sequenced was blood. This CDR3 reads CASSQAGQEAPLHF. For the CDR3, the DNA is TGTGCCAGCAGCCAAGCGGGACAGGAGGCACCCCTCCACTTT.